Each of the 13 T cell receptor beta chains below was sequenced from the same sample in a study of T cell responses to AZD1222 COVID-19 vaccine. Sequenced by immunoSEQ multiplex PCR; TCRdb stores in-frame clones only, minus some. There are about 140,000 clones in the sample; just under 95% occur only once, and approximately 1.7% lies in the top ten. The sequenced sample was peripheral blood, obtained on day 0 of AZD1222 vaccination. These receptors came from an adult in good health.

This rearrangement joins TRBV5-1 to TRBJ1-6; no clear D gene. Trimming cost V 1 base and J 9 bases, with 11 bases left between them. Germline V CDR1 and CDR2: SGHRS, YFSETQ. This CDR3 region has 14 residues. CDR3 sequence reads: CASSLNILSSPLHF. The DNA of the CDR3 is TGCGCCAGCAGCTTGAACATTCTTAGTTCACCCCTCCACTTT.

In this sample, this clone turned up once. The chain is built from TRBV30 and TRBJ2-5; tentatively, D is TRBD2 (7 bases). Germline V gene sequence: CDR1 GTSNPN, CDR2 SVGIG (reference sequence). Trimming took off 2 bases at V and 5 bases at J, with 9 bases between the two ends. The CDR3 runs to 12 residues. For the CDR3, the DNA is TGTGCCTGGAGTACGGGGGGCGAGACCCAGTACTTC. Translated, it gives CAWSTGGETQYF.

As to this clone: The same CDR3 is also encoded by other DNA sequences in this sample. This sequence joins TRBV5-6 and TRBJ2-7, with D uncertain. Germline CDR1 and CDR2: SGHDT and YYEEEE. This CDR3 has 14 amino acids. V was clipped by 2 bases and J by 1 base, with 10 bases between them. In nucleotides, the CDR3 is TGTGCCAGCAGCTTTGATACTTTTTCCTACGAGCAGTACTTC. Translation: CASSFDTFSYEQYF.

This clone came up a few times. The V call is TRBV12-3 or TRBV12-4, the J call TRBJ1-6; D remains unclear. CDR3 size: 12 residues. V was clipped by 7 bases and J by 7 bases, with 8 bases between them. The CDR3 region is CASNLMNSPLHF. The CDR3 nucleotides are TGTGCCAGCAACCTAATGAATTCACCCCTCCACTTT.

Only a few counts were recorded for this clone. V gene TRBV6-5 combines with J gene TRBJ1-1, with 7 nucleotides matching TRBD1. The V gene end was trimmed by 7 bases and the J gene end by 1 base; junction bases not matched to a gene: 9. CDR1 and CDR2 from the germline V gene are MNHEY and SVGAGI. CDR3 length equals 15 residues. The CDR3 coding sequence is TGTGCCAGCAACAGGGGCGTCTCCCAGAACACTGAAGCTTTCTTT. Its translation is CASNRGVSQNTEAFF.

The chain carries TRBV9 and TRBJ2-2, with D tentatively TRBD1 or TRBD2 (5 bases each). Germline V gene data show CDR1 as SGDLS and CDR2 as YYNGEE. V shed 5 bases and J shed 4 bases, with 9 bases lying between them. CDR3 length: 13 amino acids. The DNA of the CDR3 is TGTGCCAGCAGAGGGGCGGGCACCGGGGAGCTGTTTTTT. This sequence encodes CASRGAGTGELFF.

The chain uses TRBV6-2 or TRBV6-3 and TRBJ2-3; TRBD2 agrees at 7 bases. V dropped 5 bases and J dropped 3; count of bases not matched to a gene: 2. Germline-derived CDR1 and CDR2 are MNHEY and SVGEGT. The CDR3 loop spans 13 amino acids. The CDR3 nucleotides are TGTGCCAGCAGTCGGACTAGTACAGATACGCAGTATTTT. This gives the protein CASSRTSTDTQYF.

The chain links TRBV7-8 to TRBJ2-7, with 10 bases lining up with TRBD2. Germline CDR1 is SGHVS and CDR2 is FQNEAQ. The CDR3 contains 16 residues. V shed 2 bases and J 2 bases; nucleotides not matched to a gene: 6. Here the CDR3 reads CASSLSGSGRPYEQYF. DNA for the CDR3: TGTGCCAGCAGCTTATCGGGTAGCGGGAGGCCCTACGAGCAGTACTTC. The full variable domain, its missing parts supplied by reference TRBV7-8 and TRBJ2-7, is GAGVSQSPRYKVAKRGQDVALRCDPISGHVSLFWYQQALGQGPEFLTYFQNEAQLDKSGLPSDRFFAERPEGSVSTLKIQRTQQEDSAVYLCASSLSGSGRPYEQYFGPGTRLTVT.

J is TRBJ2-7 and V is TRBV6-5; TRBD2 matches 7 bases. The CDR3 covers 15 residues. V gave up 5 bases and J gave up 3 bases; unmatched junction bases: 10. Germline assignment: CDR1 MNHEY and CDR2 SVGAGI. CDR3: CASSPGSGDIYEQYF. In DNA, the CDR3 is TGTGCCAGCAGTCCCGGAAGCGGGGATATCTACGAGCAGTACTTC.

The V gene is TRBV7-9, the J gene TRBJ1-2; TRBD1 aligns across 7 bases. The CDR3 runs 13 residues. Losses at the gene ends were 0 bases for V and 6 bases for J; bases not matched to a gene: 1. Germline V gene sequence: CDR1 SEHNR, CDR2 FQNEAQ (reference sequence). CDR3 DNA sequence: TGTGCCAGCAGCTTAGCAGGGGGCGATGGCTACACCTTC. Translated: CASSLAGGDGYTF.

The V gene is TRBV4-2, the J gene TRBJ2-1, with TRBD1 identical over 9 bases. The V gene's germline CDR1 is LGHNA and CDR2 YNFKEQ. V shed 4 bases, J shed 3 bases, and the junction held 4 bases outside the gene matches. The CDR3 runs to 15 residues. CDR3 sequence (DNA): TGTGCCAGCAGCCTTCAGGACAGGGGCTACAATGAGCAGTTCTTC. Translating gives CASSLQDRGYNEQFF.

The V and J genes are TRBV11-2 and TRBJ1-2, with D maybe TRBD1 (5 bases). Trimming removed 6 bases from V and 4 bases from J, with 15 bases in between. The CDR3 length is 14 residues. Germline CDR1 reads SGHAT; CDR2 reads FQNNGV. CDR3 region: CASRPAGVSYGYTF. The CDR3 DNA follows: TGTGCCAGCAGGCCCGCGGGGGTCAGCTATGGCTACACCTTC.

The V gene is TRBV4-1, the J gene TRBJ1-2; no definite D call. This CDR3 comprises 12 residues. The V gene's germline CDR1 is MGHRA and CDR2 YSYEKL. The V and J ends lost 0 bases and 5 bases respectively, with 4 bases between them. The DNA of the CDR3 is TGCGCCAGCAGCCAAGATGGTTATGGCTACACCTTC. The encoded protein is CASSQDGYGYTF.